This T cell receptor beta chain comes out of a study of vaccination and CD4 T cells after COVID-19. About the study: Convalescent donors were composed of six males and four females, of whom two were Hispanic. Every culture used as a control got a CEFX pool, an HIV-1 Nef pool, or no peptide.

Treatment given: approximately 10-day PBMC culture with coronavirus spike peptide pools or control peptides (ViraFEST assay). Dates of PCR positivity, March to December 2020, preceded the US Alpha, Beta and Delta variants. The Oncomine TCR Beta short-read assay was applied to DNA of cultured CD4+ T cells. CD4+ T cells were cultured, and genomic DNA was extracted from them. TCRdb ran MiXCR on the PCR reads and lists one entry per CDR3 protein. The table lists under 15,000 distinct CDR3 sequences, over 40% of them singletons, with approximately 12% in the top ten. With respect to this clonotype: Its antigen is undetermined.

This TCR was recovered from a human donor who had recovered from COVID-19. Sequencing was performed on CD4+ T cells from blood, cultured in vitro.

CDR3 sequence: CASSYQDSYNSPLHF. The CDR3 coding sequence is TGTGCCAGCAGTTACCAAGACAGTTATAATTCACCCCTCCACTTT. The V and J genes are TRBV6-2 or TRBV6-3 and TRBJ1-6; D may be TRBD1 (5 bases). The germline CDR1 and CDR2 sequences are MNHEY and SVGEGT. The germline V and J ends were trimmed by 2 bases and 4 bases, with 9 bases remaining between them. The CDR3 extends over 15 amino acids.